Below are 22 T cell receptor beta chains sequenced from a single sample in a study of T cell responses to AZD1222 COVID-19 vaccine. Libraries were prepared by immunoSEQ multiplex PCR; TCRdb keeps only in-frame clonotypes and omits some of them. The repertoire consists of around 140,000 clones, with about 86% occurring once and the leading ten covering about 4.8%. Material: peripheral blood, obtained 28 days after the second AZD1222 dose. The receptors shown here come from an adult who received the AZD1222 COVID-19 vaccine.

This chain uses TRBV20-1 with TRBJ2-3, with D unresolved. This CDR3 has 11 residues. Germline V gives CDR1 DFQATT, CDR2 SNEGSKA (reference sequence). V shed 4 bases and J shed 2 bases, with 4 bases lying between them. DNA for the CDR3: TGCAGTGCTACGCCCACAGATACGCAGTATTTT. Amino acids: CSATPTDTQYF.

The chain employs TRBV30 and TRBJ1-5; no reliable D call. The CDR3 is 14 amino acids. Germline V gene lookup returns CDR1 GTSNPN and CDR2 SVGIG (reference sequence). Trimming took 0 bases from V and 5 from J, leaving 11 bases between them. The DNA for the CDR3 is TGTGCCTGGAGTGTGGCTTCTGGGGATCAGCCCCAGCATTTT. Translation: CAWSVASGDQPQHF. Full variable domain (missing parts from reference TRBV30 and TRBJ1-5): SQTIHQWPATLVQPVGSPLSLECTVEGTSNPNLYWYRQAAGRGLQLLFYSVGIGQISSEVPQNLSASRPQDRQFILSSKKLLLSDSGFYLCAWSVASGDQPQHFGDGTRLSIL.

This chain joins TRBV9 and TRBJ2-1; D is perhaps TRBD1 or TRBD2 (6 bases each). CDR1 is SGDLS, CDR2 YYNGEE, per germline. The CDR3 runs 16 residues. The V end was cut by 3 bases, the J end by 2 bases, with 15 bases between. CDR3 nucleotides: TGTGCCAGCAGCGCGGCCGGGGGCGGGGCCTACAATGAGCAGTTCTTC. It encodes CASSAAGGGAYNEQFF.

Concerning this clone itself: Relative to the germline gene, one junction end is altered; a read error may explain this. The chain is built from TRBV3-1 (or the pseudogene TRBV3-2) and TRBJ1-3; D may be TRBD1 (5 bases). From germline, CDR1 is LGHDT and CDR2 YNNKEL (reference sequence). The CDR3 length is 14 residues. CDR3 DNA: TGTGCCAGCAGCCAAGACTCCGGGACGCAAGAAACCCATTTT. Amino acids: CASSQDSGTQETHF.

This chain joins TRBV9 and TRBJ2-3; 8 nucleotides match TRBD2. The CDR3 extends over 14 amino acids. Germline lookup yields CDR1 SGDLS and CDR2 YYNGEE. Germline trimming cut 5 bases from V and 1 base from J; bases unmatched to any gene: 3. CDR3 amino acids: CASSRGGGTDTQYF. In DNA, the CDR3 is TGTGCCAGCAGTCGGGGGGGAGGCACAGATACGCAGTATTTT.

CDR3 DNA: TGTGCCAGCAGTGGATACACTGAAGCTTTCTTT. This sequence encodes CASSGYTEAFF. The V call is TRBV2, the J call TRBJ1-1; D gene ambiguous. In germline, CDR1 is SNHLY, CDR2 FYNNEI. The CDR3 has 11 amino acids. V lost 4 bases and J 3 bases, leaving 3 bases between the germline ends.

The CDR3, as DNA: TGCGCCAGCAGCTTTAATGGCGGGGGACTCTCTGGAAACACCATATATTTT. Protein product: CASSFNGGGLSGNTIYF. V and J are TRBV5-1 and TRBJ1-3; D may be TRBD1 (5 bases). Between the trimmed V and J ends, which lost 2 bases and 0 bases, there was a span of 15 bases. In germline, CDR1 is SGHRS, CDR2 YFSETQ. CDR3 length equals 17 residues.

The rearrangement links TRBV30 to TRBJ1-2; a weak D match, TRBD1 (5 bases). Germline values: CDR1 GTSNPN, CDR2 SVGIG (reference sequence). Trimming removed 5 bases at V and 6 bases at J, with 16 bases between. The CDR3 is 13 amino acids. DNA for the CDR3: TGTGCCTGGCTCCGGAGGCGGGGGGATGGCTACACCTTC. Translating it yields CAWLRRRGDGYTF.

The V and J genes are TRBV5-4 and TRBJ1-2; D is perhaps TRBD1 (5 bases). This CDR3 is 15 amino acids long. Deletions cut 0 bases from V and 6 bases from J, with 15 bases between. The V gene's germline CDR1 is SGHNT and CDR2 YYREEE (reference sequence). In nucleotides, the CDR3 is TGTGCCAGCAGCTTGGACGGGGGAGGGTATGATGGCTACACCTTC. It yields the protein CASSLDGGGYDGYTF. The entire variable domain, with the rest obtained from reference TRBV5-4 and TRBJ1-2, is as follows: ETGVTQSPTHLIKTRGQQVTLRCSSQSGHNTVSWYQQALGQGPQFIFQYYREEENGRGNFPPRFSGLQFPNYSSELNVNALELDDSALYLCASSLDGGGYDGYTFGSGTRLTVV.

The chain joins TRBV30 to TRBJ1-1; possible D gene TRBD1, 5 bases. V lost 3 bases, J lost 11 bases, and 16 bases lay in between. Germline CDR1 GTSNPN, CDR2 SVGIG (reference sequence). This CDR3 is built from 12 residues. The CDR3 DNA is TGTGCCTGGAGCGGGGACTTAATGCTGGCTTTCTTT. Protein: CAWSGDLMLAFF. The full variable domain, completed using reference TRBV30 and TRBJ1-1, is SQTIHQWPATLVQPVGSPLSLECTVEGTSNPNLYWYRQAAGRGLQLLFYSVGIGQISSEVPQNLSASRPQDRQFILSSKKLLLSDSGFYLCAWSGDLMLAFFGQGTRLTVV.

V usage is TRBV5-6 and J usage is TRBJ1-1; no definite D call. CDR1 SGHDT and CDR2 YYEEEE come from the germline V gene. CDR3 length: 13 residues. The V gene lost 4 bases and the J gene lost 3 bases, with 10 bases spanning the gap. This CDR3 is CASSHDTYTEAFF. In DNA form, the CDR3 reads TGTGCCAGCAGCCACGACACCTACACTGAAGCTTTCTTT.

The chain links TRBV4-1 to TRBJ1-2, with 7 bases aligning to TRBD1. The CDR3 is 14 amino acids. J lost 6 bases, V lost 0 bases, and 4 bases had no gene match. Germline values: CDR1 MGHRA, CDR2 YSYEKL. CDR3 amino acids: CASSQEPGGDGYTF. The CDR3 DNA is TGCGCCAGCAGCCAAGAACCAGGGGGGGATGGCTACACCTTC.

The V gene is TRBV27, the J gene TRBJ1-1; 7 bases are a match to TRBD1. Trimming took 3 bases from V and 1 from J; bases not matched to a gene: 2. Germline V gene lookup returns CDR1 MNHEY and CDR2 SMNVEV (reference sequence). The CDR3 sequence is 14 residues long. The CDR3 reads CASSFSGGNTEAFF. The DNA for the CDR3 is TGTGCCAGCAGTTTCTCAGGGGGGAACACTGAAGCTTTCTTT.

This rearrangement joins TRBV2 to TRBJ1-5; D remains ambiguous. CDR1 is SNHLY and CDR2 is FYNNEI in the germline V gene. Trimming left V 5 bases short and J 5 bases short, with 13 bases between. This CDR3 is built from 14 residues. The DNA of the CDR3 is TGTGCCAGCAGTCCGACTAGGGATTATCAGCCCCAGCATTTT. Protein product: CASSPTRDYQPQHF.

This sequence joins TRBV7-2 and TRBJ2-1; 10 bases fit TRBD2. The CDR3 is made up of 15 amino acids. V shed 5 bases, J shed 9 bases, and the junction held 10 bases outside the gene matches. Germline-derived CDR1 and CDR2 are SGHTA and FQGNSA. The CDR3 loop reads CASSLEGAGGLEQFF. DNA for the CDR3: TGTGCCAGCAGCCTAGAAGGAGCGGGGGGGCTTGAGCAGTTCTTC.

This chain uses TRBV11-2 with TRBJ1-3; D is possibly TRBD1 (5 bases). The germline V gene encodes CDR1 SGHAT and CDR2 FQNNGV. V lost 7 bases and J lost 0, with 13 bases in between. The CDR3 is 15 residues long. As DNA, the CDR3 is TGTGCCAGCACCTTGGGGGGGAGCTCTGGAAACACCATATATTTT. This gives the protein CASTLGGSSGNTIYF. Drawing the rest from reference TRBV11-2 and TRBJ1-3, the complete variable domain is EAGVAQSPRYKIIEKRQSVAFWCNPISGHATLYWYQQILGQGPKLLIQFQNNGVVDDSQLPKDRFSAERLKGVDSTLKIQPAKLEDSAVYLCASTLGGSSGNTIYFGEGSWLTVV.

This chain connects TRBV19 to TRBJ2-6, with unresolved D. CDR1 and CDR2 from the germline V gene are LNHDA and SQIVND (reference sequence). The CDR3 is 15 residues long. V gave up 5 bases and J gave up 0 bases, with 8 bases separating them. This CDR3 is CASSSWDSGANVLTF. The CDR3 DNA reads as TGTGCCAGTAGTTCCTGGGACTCTGGGGCCAACGTCCTGACTTTC. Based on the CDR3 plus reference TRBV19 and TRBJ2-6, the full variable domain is DGGITQSPKYLFRKEGQNVTLSCEQNLNHDAMYWYRQDPGQGLRLIYYSQIVNDFQKGDIAEGYSVSREKKESFPLTVTSAQKNPTAFYLCASSSWDSGANVLTFGAGSRLTVL.

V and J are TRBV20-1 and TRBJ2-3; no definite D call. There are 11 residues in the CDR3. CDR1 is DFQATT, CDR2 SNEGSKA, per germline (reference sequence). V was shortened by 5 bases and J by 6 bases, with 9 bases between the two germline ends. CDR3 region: CSAGPADTQYF. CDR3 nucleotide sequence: TGCAGTGCTGGCCCGGCGGATACGCAGTATTTT.

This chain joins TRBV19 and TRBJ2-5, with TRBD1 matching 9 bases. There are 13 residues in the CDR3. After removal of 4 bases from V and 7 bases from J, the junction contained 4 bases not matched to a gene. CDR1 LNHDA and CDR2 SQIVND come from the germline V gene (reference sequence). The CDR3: CASSTQTGGTQYF. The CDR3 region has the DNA TGTGCCAGTAGTACCCAGACAGGGGGGACCCAGTACTTC.

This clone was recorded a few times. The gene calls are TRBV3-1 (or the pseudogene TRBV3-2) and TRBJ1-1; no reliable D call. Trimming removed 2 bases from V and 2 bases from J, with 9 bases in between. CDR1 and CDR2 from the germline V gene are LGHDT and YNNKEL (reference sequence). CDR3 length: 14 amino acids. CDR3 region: CASSQPFPNTEAFF. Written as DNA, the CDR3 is TGTGCCAGCAGCCAACCCTTTCCCAACACTGAAGCTTTCTTT.

CDR3 coding DNA: TGTGCCAGTAGTATCCTAGCGGCAACTAGGTACAATGAGCAGTTCTTC. It yields the protein CASSILAATRYNEQFF. The genes are TRBV19 and TRBJ2-1; 7 bases map to TRBD2. With V trimmed by 3 bases and J by 4 bases, 9 bases remained unmatched. The CDR3 extends over 16 amino acids. Germline-derived CDR1 and CDR2 are LNHDA and SQIVND (reference sequence).

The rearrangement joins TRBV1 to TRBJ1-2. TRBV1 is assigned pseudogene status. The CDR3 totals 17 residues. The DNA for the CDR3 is TGCACCAGCAGCCATGAAAGCCCCCACCGCGCTAACTATGGCTACACCTTC. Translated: CTSSHESPHRANYGYTF.